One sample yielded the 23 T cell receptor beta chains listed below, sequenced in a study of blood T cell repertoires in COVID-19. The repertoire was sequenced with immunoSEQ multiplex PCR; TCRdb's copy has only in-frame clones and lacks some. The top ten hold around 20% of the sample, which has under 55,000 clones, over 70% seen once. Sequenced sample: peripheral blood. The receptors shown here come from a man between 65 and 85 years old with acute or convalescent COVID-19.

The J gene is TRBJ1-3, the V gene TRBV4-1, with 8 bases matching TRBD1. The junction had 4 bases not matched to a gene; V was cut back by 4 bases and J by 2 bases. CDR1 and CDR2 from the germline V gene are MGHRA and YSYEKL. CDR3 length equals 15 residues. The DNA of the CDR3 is TGCGCCAGCAGCCTTCAGACAGGGGCTGGAAACACCATATATTTT. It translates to CASSLQTGAGNTIYF.

CDR3 sequence: CASKMGGIGEAFF. CDR3 DNA sequence: TGTGCCAGCAAGATGGGGGGGATCGGTGAAGCTTTCTTT. The genes are TRBV28 and TRBJ1-1; D is possibly TRBD1 (5 bases). Germline loops: CDR1 MDHEN, CDR2 SYDVKM. V was pared by 7 bases and J by 7 bases, with 16 bases between. The CDR3 runs to 13 residues.

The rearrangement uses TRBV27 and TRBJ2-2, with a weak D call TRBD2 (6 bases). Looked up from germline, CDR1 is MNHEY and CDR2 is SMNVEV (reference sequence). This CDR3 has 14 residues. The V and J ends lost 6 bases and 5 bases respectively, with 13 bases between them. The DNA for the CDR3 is TGTGCCAGCAGGCCGGGACTGGATACCGGGGAGCTGTTTTTT. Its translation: CASRPGLDTGELFF.

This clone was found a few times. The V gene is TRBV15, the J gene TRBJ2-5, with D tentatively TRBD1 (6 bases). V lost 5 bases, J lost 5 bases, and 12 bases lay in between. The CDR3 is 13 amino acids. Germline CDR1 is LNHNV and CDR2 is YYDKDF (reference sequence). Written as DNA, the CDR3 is TGTGCCACCAGCCCAGGGGAAAGGGAGACCCAGTACTTC. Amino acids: CATSPGERETQYF.

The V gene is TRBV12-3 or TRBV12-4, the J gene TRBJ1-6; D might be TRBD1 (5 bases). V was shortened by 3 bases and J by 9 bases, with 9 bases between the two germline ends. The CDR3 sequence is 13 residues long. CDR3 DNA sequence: TGTGCCAGCAGTTTGACAGTACCTTCACCCCTCCACTTT. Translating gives CASSLTVPSPLHF.

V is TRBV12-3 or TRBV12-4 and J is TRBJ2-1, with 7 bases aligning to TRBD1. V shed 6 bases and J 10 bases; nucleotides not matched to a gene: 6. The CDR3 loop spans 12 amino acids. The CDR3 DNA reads TGTGCCAGCAGAACAGGGGCAGGGGAGCAGTTCTTC. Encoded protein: CASRTGAGEQFF.

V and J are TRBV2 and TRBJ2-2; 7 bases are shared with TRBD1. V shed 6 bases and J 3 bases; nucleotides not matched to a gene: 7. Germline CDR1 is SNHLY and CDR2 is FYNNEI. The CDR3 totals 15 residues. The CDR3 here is CASRRGTGDTGELFF. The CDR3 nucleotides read TGTGCCAGCAGGAGGGGTACAGGGGACACCGGGGAGCTGTTTTTT.

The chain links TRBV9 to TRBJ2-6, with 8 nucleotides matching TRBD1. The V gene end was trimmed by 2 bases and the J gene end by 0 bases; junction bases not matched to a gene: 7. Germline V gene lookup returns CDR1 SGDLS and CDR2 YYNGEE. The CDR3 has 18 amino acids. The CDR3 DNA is TGTGCCAGCAGCGTTGAAACAGGGGGACACTCTGGGGCCAACGTCCTGACTTTC. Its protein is CASSVETGGHSGANVLTF.

CDR3 residues: CASSVGKGAGLQNIQYF. CDR3 DNA sequence: TGTGCCAGCAGCGTAGGAAAAGGGGCAGGGCTCCAAAACATTCAGTACTTC. J is TRBJ2-4 and V is TRBV9, with D possibly matching TRBD1 (5 bases). V shed 0 bases and J shed 5 bases, with 18 bases lying between them. Looked up from germline, CDR1 is SGDLS and CDR2 is YYNGEE. The length of the CDR3 is 17 residues.

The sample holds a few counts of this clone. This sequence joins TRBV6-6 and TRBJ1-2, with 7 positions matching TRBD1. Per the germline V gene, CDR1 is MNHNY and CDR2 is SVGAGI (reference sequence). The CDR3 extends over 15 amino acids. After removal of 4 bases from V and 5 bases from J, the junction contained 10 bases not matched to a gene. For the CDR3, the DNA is TGTGCCAGCAGTTTCGGGACAGAAGCACCGTATGGCTACACCTTC. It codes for CASSFGTEAPYGYTF.

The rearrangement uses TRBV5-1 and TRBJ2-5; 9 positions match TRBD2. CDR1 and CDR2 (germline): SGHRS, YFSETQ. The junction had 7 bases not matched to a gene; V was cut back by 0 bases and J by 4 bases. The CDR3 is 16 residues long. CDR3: CASSLGAGGPAETQYF. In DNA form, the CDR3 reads TGCGCCAGCAGCTTGGGCGCGGGGGGGCCGGCAGAGACCCAGTACTTC.

The CDR3 nucleotides are TGCGCCAGCAGCTCCCAGGTATCTAACTATGGCTACACCTTC. It encodes CASSSQVSNYGYTF. The genes are TRBV4-3 and TRBJ1-2; D remains unclear. The ends were cut back, 5 bases at V and 0 bases at J, with 10 bases in the middle. Looked up from germline, CDR1 is LGHNA and CDR2 is YSLEER. CDR3 length: 14 residues.

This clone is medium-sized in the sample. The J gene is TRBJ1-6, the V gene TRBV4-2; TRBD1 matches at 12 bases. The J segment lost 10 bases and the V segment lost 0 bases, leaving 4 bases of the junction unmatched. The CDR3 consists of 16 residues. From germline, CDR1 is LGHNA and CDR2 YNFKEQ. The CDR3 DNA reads TGTGCCAGCAGCCAAGATACCGGGACAGGGGGCTCACCCCTCCACTTT. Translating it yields CASSQDTGTGGSPLHF.

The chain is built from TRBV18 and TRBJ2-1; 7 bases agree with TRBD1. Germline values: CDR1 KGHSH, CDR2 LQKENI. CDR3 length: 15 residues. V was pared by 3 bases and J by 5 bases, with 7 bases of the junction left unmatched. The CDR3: CASSPQGVLHNEQFF. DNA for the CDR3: TGTGCCAGCTCACCTCAGGGGGTACTTCACAATGAGCAGTTCTTC.

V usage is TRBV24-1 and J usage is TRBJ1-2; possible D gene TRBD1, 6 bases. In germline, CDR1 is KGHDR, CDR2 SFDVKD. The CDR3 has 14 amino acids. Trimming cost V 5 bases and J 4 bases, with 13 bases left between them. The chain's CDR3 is CATSAADRSYGYTF. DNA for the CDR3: TGTGCCACCAGTGCCGCCGACAGGAGCTATGGCTACACCTTC.

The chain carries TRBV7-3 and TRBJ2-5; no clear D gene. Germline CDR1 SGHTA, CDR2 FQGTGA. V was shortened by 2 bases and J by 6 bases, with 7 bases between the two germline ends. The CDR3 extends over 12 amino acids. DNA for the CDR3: TGTGCCAGCAGCTTAGACACCCAGACCCAGTACTTC. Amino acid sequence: CASSLDTQTQYF.

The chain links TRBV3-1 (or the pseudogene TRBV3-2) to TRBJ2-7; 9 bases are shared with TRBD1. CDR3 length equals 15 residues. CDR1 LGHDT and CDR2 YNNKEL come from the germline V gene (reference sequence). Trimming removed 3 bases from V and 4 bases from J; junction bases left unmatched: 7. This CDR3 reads CASSQWGQGAYEQYF. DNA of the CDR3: TGTGCCAGCAGCCAGTGGGGACAGGGAGCGTACGAGCAGTACTTC.

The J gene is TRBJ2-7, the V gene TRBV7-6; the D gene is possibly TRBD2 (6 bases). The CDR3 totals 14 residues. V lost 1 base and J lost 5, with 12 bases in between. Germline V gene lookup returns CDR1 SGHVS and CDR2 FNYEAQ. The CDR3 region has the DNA TGTGCCAGCAGCTTAGACTGGGGGGACGACGAGCAGTACTTC. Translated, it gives CASSLDWGDDEQYF.

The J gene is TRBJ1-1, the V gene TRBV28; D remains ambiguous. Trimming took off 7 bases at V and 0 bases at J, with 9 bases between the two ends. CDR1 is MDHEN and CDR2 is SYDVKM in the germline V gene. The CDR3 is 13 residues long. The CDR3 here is CASNRLVNTEAFF. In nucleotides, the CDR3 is TGTGCCAGCAACAGATTGGTGAACACTGAAGCTTTCTTT.

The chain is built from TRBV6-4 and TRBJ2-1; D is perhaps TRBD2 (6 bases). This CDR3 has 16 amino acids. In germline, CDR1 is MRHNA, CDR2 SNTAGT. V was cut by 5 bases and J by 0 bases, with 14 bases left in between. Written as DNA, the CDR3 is TGTGCCAGCAGTAGGGACTCCCTGACCTCCTACAATGAGCAGTTCTTC. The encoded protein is CASSRDSLTSYNEQFF.

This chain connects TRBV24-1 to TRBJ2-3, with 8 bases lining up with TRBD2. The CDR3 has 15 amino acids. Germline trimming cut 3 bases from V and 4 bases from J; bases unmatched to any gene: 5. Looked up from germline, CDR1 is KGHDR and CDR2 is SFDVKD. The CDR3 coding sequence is TGTGCCACCAGTGATACTAAAGCGGGGGCAGATACGCAGTATTTT. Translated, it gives CATSDTKAGADTQYF.

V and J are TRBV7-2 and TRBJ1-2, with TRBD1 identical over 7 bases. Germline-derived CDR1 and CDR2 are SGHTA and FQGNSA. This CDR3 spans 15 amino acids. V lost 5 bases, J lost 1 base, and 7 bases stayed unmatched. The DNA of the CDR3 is TGTGCCAGCAGCAATAGGGGGCTGGTTAACTATGGCTACACCTTC. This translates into CASSNRGLVNYGYTF. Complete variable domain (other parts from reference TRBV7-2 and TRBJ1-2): GAGVSQSPSNKVTEKGKDVELRCDPISGHTALYWYRQSLGQGLEFLIYFQGNSAPDKSGLPSDRFSAERTGGSVSTLTIQRTQQEDSAVYLCASSNRGLVNYGYTFGSGTRLTVV.

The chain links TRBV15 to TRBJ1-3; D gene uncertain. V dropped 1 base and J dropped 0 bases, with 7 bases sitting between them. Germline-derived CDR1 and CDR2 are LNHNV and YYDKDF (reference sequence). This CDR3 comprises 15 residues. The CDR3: CATSRGELSGNTIYF. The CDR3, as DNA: TGTGCCACCAGCAGAGGAGAACTCTCTGGAAACACCATATATTTT.